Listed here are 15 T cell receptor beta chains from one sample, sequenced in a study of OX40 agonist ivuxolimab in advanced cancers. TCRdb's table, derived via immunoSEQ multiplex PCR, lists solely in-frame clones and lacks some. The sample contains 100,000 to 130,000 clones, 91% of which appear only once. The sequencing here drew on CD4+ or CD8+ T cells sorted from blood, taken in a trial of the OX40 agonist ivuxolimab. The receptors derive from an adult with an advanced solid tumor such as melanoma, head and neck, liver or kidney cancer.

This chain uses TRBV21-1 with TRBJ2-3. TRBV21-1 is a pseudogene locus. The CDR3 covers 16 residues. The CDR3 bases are TGTGCCAGCAGCAAAGGACTCCGGGCCTGCACAGATACGCAGTATTTT. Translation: CASSKGLRACTDTQYF.

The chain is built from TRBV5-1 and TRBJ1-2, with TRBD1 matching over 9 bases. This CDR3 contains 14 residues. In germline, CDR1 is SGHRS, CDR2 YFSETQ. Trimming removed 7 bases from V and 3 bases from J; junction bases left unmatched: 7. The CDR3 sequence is CASGVGQGDYGYTF. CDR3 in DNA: TGCGCCAGCGGGGTGGGACAGGGTGACTATGGCTACACCTTC.

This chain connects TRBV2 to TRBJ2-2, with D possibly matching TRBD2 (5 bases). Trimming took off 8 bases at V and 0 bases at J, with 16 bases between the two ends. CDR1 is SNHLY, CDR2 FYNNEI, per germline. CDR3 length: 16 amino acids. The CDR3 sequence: CASRSGLLANTGELFF. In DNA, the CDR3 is TGTGCCAGCCGAAGCGGCCTGCTCGCGAACACCGGGGAGCTGTTTTTT.

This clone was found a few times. The CDR3 sequence: CASSGDWETQYF. The DNA of the CDR3 is TGTGCCAGCAGCGGAGATTGGGAGACCCAGTACTTC. The V gene is TRBV5-4, the J gene TRBJ2-5; D unclear. Germline CDR1 and CDR2: SGHNT and YYREEE (reference sequence). V was pared by 4 bases and J by 5 bases, with 9 bases between. The CDR3 length is 12 residues.

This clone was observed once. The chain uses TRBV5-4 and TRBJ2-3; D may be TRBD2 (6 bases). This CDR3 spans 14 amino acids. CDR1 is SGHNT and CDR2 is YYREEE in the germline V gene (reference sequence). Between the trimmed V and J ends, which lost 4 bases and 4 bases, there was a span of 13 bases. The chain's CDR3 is CASSPRGVADTQYF. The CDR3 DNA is TGTGCCAGCAGCCCTCGCGGGGTGGCAGATACGCAGTATTTT.

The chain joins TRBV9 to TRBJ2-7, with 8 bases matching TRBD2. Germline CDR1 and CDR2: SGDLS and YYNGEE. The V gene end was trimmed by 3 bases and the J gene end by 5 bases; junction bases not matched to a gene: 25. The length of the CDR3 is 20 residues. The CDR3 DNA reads TGTGCCAGCAGCGCGGACAGCACGGGTGTAGCGGGGAGAGCAGGGGACGAGCAGTACTTC. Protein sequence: CASSADSTGVAGRAGDEQYF.

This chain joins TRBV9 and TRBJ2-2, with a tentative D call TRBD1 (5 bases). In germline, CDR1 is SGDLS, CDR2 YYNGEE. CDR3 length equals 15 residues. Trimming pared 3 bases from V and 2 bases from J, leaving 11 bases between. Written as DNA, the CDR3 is TGTGCCAGCAGCGCGAGACAGCAAAACACCGGGGAGCTGTTTTTT. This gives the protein CASSARQQNTGELFF.

This CDR3 reads CASNEGREAFF. CDR3 nucleotide sequence: TGTGCCAGCAATGAAGGCCGTGAAGCTTTCTTT. This chain links TRBV6-5 with TRBJ1-1; no clear D gene. The CDR3 is made up of 11 amino acids. Trimming took 7 bases from V and 7 from J, leaving 10 bases between them. Per the germline V gene, CDR1 is MNHEY and CDR2 is SVGAGI.

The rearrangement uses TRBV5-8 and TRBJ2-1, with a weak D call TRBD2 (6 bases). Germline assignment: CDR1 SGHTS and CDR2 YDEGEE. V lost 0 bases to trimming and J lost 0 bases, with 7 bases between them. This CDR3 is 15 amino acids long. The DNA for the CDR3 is TGTGCCAGCAGCTTGGGGACTATCTCCTACAATGAGCAGTTCTTC. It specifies CASSLGTISYNEQFF.

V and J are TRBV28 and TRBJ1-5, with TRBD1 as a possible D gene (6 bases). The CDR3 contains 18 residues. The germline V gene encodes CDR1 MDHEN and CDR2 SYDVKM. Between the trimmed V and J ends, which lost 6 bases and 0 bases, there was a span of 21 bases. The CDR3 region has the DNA TGTGCCAGCAGAACCCGGGACAATCCCCTATATAGCAATCAGCCCCAGCATTTT. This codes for CASRTRDNPLYSNQPQHF.

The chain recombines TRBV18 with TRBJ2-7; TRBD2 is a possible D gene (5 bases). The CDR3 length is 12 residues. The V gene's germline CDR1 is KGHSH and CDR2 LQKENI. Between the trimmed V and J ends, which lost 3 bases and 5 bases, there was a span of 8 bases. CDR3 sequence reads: CASSPGRDEQYF. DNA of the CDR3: TGTGCCAGCTCACCCGGGCGGGACGAGCAGTACTTC.

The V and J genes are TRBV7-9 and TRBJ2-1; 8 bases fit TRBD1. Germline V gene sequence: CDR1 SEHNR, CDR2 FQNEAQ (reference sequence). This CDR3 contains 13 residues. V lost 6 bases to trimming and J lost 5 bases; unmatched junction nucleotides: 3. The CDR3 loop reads CASRLDRDNEQFF. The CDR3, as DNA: TGTGCCAGCAGACTGGACAGGGACAATGAGCAGTTCTTC.

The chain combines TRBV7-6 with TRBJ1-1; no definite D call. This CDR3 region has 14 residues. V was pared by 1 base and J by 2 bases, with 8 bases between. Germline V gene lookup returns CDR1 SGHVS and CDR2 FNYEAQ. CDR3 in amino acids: CASSLGAANTEAFF. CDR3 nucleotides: TGTGCCAGCAGCTTAGGGGCAGCTAACACTGAAGCTTTCTTT.

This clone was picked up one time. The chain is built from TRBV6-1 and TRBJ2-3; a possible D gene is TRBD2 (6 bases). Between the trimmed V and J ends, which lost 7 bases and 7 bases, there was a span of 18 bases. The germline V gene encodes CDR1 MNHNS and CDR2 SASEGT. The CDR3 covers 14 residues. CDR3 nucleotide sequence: TGTGCCAGCATGGGTGGCGGGGCCGCGAATACGCAGTATTTT. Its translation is CASMGGGAANTQYF.

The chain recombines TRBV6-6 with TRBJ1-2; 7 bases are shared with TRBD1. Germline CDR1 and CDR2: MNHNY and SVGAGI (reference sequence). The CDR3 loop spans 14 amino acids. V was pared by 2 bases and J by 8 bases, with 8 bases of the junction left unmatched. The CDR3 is CASSYLGTAAGYTF. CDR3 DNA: TGTGCCAGCAGTTACCTCGGGACAGCGGCAGGCTACACCTTC.